The next 24 T cell receptor beta chains were all read from a single sample in a study of T cell repertoires in cytomegalovirus infection. TCRdb re-derived calls from the reads in MiXCR, one entry per CDR3 protein. The sample comprises hundreds of thousands of distinct CDR3 sequences, about 40% of which are singletons, and around 3% rests with the top ten. Sequencing was carried out using PBMCs. These receptors were taken from a human donor in good health (CMV status not recorded). Some clones in this sample may be carry-over from other donors' samples.

This clonotype was found a few times. J is TRBJ1-1 and V is TRBV28; D is perhaps TRBD1 (6 bases). The CDR3 consists of 15 residues. Trimming pared 6 bases from V and 1 base from J, leaving 15 bases between. The germline V gene has CDR1 MDHEN and CDR2 SYDVKM. The CDR3 loop is CASRPPGHRNTEAFF. The CDR3 DNA reads as TGTGCCAGCAGACCTCCGGGACACAGGAACACTGAAGCTTTCTTT.

This clonotype appeared many times. The chain is built from TRBV7-6 and TRBJ2-7, with a tentative D call TRBD1 (5 bases). CDR1 and CDR2 (germline): SGHVS, FNYEAQ. This CDR3 has 15 amino acids. The V gene lost 1 base and the J gene lost 2 bases, with 12 bases spanning the gap. CDR3 sequence: CASSLVGEGAYEQYF. The CDR3 coding sequence is TGTGCCAGCAGCTTAGTCGGAGAAGGGGCCTACGAGCAGTACTTC.

This clonotype was seen a handful of times. The rearrangement links TRBV28 to TRBJ2-3, with 7 bases fitting TRBD2. The V gene end was trimmed by 5 bases and the J gene end by 9 bases; junction bases not matched to a gene: 2. Germline V gene sequence: CDR1 MDHEN, CDR2 SYDVKM. This CDR3 has 11 residues. The CDR3 DNA reads as TGTGCCAGCAGTGGGGGGGGAACGCAGTATTTT. It is translated as CASSGGGTQYF.

This clonotype has ten or more counts. The chain joins TRBV7-2 to TRBJ1-5; 7 nucleotides line up with TRBD1. V was clipped by 1 base and J by 6 bases; unmatched bases: 6. This CDR3 has 15 residues. Germline CDR1 is SGHTA and CDR2 is FQGNSA. Here the CDR3 DNA reads TGTGCCAGCAGCTTAGTCAGGGGGTCGGGTCAGCCCCAGCATTTT. It yields the protein CASSLVRGSGQPQHF.

Written as DNA, the CDR3 is TGTGCCAGCAGGGTGGAGGATGAGCAGTTCTTC. It encodes CASRVEDEQFF. The genes are TRBV28 and TRBJ2-1; D possibly corresponds to TRBD2 (5 bases). The CDR3 is 11 residues long. The germline CDR1 and CDR2 sequences are MDHEN and SYDVKM. V was shortened by 6 bases and J by 8 bases, with 8 bases between the two germline ends.

Turning to this clonotype: One base away lies a much larger clone, so this may be a sequencing read error. The rearrangement links TRBV7-8 to TRBJ1-1; a possible D gene is TRBD1 (5 bases). This CDR3 is 14 amino acids long. Germline values: CDR1 SGHVS, CDR2 FQNEAQ. The germline V and J ends were trimmed by 2 bases and 5 bases, with 12 bases remaining between them. The DNA of the CDR3 is TGTGCCAGCAGCTTATATGAGGGGAAGACTGAAGCTTTCTTT. It codes for CASSLYEGKTEAFF.

This clonotype was picked up a small number of times. The chain joins TRBV28 to TRBJ1-3, with D possibly being TRBD1 (6 bases). Trimming removed 2 bases from V and 0 bases from J, with 14 bases in between. Looked up from germline, CDR1 is MDHEN and CDR2 is SYDVKM. The length of the CDR3 is 17 residues. The CDR3 loop reads CASSLPRQGFSGNTIYF. CDR3 nucleotides: TGTGCCAGCAGTTTACCCCGTCAGGGGTTCTCTGGAAACACCATATATTTT.

There are a few counts of this clonotype. The chain has TRBV28 and TRBJ1-1, with 8 positions matching TRBD1. The CDR3 covers 15 residues. The V and J ends lost 4 bases and 5 bases, in that order; junction bases with no gene match: 9. Germline lookup yields CDR1 MDHEN and CDR2 SYDVKM. The CDR3 loop is CASSSPGTGRTEAFF. The CDR3 nucleotides read TGTGCCAGCAGTTCCCCCGGGACAGGAAGGACTGAAGCTTTCTTT.

V usage is TRBV24-1 and J usage is TRBJ2-5, with 7 bases identical to TRBD2. Germline-derived CDR1 and CDR2 are KGHDR and SFDVKD. The CDR3 totals 16 residues. Trimming at V came to 6 bases and at J to 3 bases, leaving 12 bases not matched to a gene. The CDR3 DNA reads TGTGCCACCAGTTATCCCCGGATCAGCGGGAAAGAGACCCAGTACTTC. Its translation: CATSYPRISGKETQYF.

This clonotype was seen a handful of times. The V call is TRBV12-3 or TRBV12-4, the J call TRBJ1-5; no clear D gene. CDR3 length: 14 amino acids. Trimming pared 6 bases from V and 4 bases from J, leaving 13 bases between. The CDR3 bases are TGTGCCAGCAGCCCTGGCCAGCCAAATCAGCCCCAGCATTTT. This gives the protein CASSPGQPNQPQHF.

There are a few counts of this clonotype. The chain has TRBV11-2 and TRBJ2-1; TRBD2 matches 7 bases. CDR3 length: 15 residues. Germline CDR1 reads SGHAT; CDR2 reads FQNNGV. V gave up 5 bases and J gave up 8 bases; unmatched junction bases: 12. The CDR3 loop reads CASSPARGSLDEQFF. The CDR3 DNA sequence: TGTGCCAGCAGCCCCGCTCGCGGGAGTCTCGATGAGCAGTTCTTC.

With regard to this clonotype: Compared with germline, one end of the junction differs, possibly owing to a read error. The chain joins TRBV28 to TRBJ2-5; TRBD2 is a possible D gene (5 bases). CDR1 is MDHEN, CDR2 SYDVKM, per germline. The CDR3 extends over 16 amino acids. CDR3 amino acids: CVSSSLLRAEEETQYF. The CDR3, as DNA: TGTGTCAGCAGCTCCCTTTTGAGGGCCGAGGAAGAGACCCAGTACTTC. Variable domain in full (rest from reference TRBV28 and TRBJ2-5): DVKVTQSSRYLVKRTGEKVFLECVQDMDHENMFWYRQDPGLGLRLIYFSYDVKMKEKGDIPEGYSVSREKKERFSLILESASTNQTSMYLCVSSSLLRAEEETQYFGPGTRLLVL.

This clonotype has more than one count but fewer than ten. The rearrangement links TRBV19 to TRBJ1-2; 7 nucleotides agree with TRBD1. The CDR3 consists of 15 residues. J lost 2 bases, V lost 5 bases, and 8 bases had no gene match. CDR1 is LNHDA, CDR2 SQIVND, per germline (reference sequence). CDR3 region: CASSVQGGANYGYTF. The CDR3 bases are TGTGCCAGTAGTGTGCAGGGGGGCGCGAACTATGGCTACACCTTC. Full variable domain (missing parts from reference TRBV19 and TRBJ1-2): DGGITQSPKYLFRKEGQNVTLSCEQNLNHDAMYWYRQDPGQGLRLIYYSQIVNDFQKGDIAEGYSVSREKKESFPLTVTSAQKNPTAFYLCASSVQGGANYGYTFGSGTRLTVV.

The V and J genes are TRBV7-9 and TRBJ1-2; TRBD1 is a possible D gene (5 bases). Germline loops: CDR1 SEHNR, CDR2 FQNEAQ (reference sequence). This CDR3 region has 12 residues. Trimming removed 5 bases from V and 6 bases from J, with 10 bases in between. The CDR3 loop is CASSRDLDGYTF. As DNA, the CDR3 is TGTGCCAGCAGCCGGGACCTTGATGGCTACACCTTC.

This clonotype was detected a few times. The chain recombines TRBV28 with TRBJ2-7, with 10 nucleotides matching TRBD2. This CDR3 has 19 residues. Trimming took 2 bases from V and 5 from J; bases not matched to a gene: 18. The germline V gene has CDR1 MDHEN and CDR2 SYDVKM. This CDR3 reads CASSLKGLATHILRDEQYF. In DNA, the CDR3 is TGTGCCAGCAGTTTAAAGGGACTAGCGACCCATATCCTACGGGACGAGCAGTACTTC.

This clonotype has just a few counts. This chain joins TRBV28 and TRBJ1-5; maybe TRBD1 (6 bases). The CDR3 is 17 amino acids. Germline values: CDR1 MDHEN, CDR2 SYDVKM. The V and J ends lost 3 bases and 1 base respectively, with 16 bases between them. The CDR3 nucleotides are TGTGCCAGCAGTTTCCCGAATTACGGACAGAGCAATCAGCCCCAGCATTTT. This codes for CASSFPNYGQSNQPQHF.

This clonotype showed up just a few times. V usage is TRBV7-9 and J usage is TRBJ1-5; D gene uncertain. V dropped 1 base and J dropped 6 bases, with 13 bases sitting between them. The CDR3 consists of 15 residues. CDR1 SEHNR and CDR2 FQNEAQ come from the germline V gene (reference sequence). The CDR3 DNA is TGTGCCAGCAGCTTAGACGGAGCCGACGGTCAGCCCCAGCATTTT. Protein sequence: CASSLDGADGQPQHF. Full variable domain (rest looked up from reference TRBV7-9 and TRBJ1-5): DTGVSQNPRHKITKRGQNVTFRCDPISEHNRLYWYRQTLGQGPEFLTYFQNEAQLEKSRLLSDRFSAERPKGSFSTLEIQRTEQGDSAMYLCASSLDGADGQPQHFGDGTRLSIL.

In the case of this clonotype: A much larger clone is a single base away; this may be a read error. V is TRBV28 and J is TRBJ1-1, with a possible D match to TRBD1 (5 bases). Looked up from germline, CDR1 is MDHEN and CDR2 is SYDVKM. This CDR3 spans 12 amino acids. The CDR3 loop reads CASSLRQIEAYF. For the CDR3, the DNA is TGTGCCAGCAGTTTGAGACAGATTGAAGCTTACTTT. The full variable domain, with the rest looked up from reference TRBV28 and TRBJ1-1, is DVKVTQSSRYLVKRTGEKVFLECVQDMDHENMFWYRQDPGLGLRLIYFSYDVKMKEKGDIPEGYSVSREKKERFSLILESASTNQTSMYLCASSLRQIEAYFGQGTRLTVV.

Concerning this clonotype itself: A much larger clone sits a single nucleotide away, making a read error possible. The V call is TRBV19, the J call TRBJ1-4, with D unresolved. Trimming cost V 8 bases and J 0 bases, with 25 bases left between them. There are 19 residues in the CDR3. CDR1 and CDR2 from the germline V gene are LNHDA and SQIVND (reference sequence). CDR3 loop: CASRSRRLSEIATNEKLFF. The CDR3 region has the DNA TGTGCCAGTCGTTCCCGCCGGCTCAGCGAAATTGCAACTAATGAAAAACTGTTTTTT.

The table lists this clonotype with a few counts. This sequence joins TRBV28 and TRBJ1-5, with 8 bases fitting TRBD1. From germline, CDR1 is MDHEN and CDR2 SYDVKM. After removal of 6 bases from V and 5 bases from J, the junction contained 12 bases not matched to a gene. This CDR3 has 16 amino acids. The CDR3 loop reads CASRRVTGASDQPQHF. The CDR3 coding sequence is TGTGCCAGCAGAAGAGTGACAGGGGCATCCGATCAGCCCCAGCATTTT.

The chain carries TRBV5-1 and TRBJ1-4; 8 bases line up with TRBD1. V gave up 0 bases and J gave up 8 bases; unmatched junction bases: 15. In germline, CDR1 is SGHRS, CDR2 YFSETQ. The CDR3 contains 18 residues. The CDR3 region is CASSLAKSAGGVVEKLFF. The CDR3 coding sequence is TGCGCCAGCAGCTTGGCCAAGAGCGCAGGGGGCGTCGTGGAAAAACTGTTTTTT.

For this clonotype: A junction boundary mismatches the germline segment, possibly from a read error. The chain carries TRBV12-3 or TRBV12-4 and TRBJ2-2, with D tentatively TRBD2 (6 bases). The length of the CDR3 is 12 residues. The CDR3 nucleotides are TGTGCCAGCAGCCCGGTGGCCGGGGGGCTGTTTTTT. It encodes CASSPVAGGLFF.

This clonotype was seen more than once but under ten times. This sequence joins TRBV28 and TRBJ2-4, with TRBD1 identical over 9 bases. The CDR3 consists of 16 residues. Germline values: CDR1 MDHEN, CDR2 SYDVKM. V trimming: 3 bases; J trimming: 6 bases; junction bases outside the gene matches: 9. In DNA form, the CDR3 reads TGTGCCAGCAGTTTGCTACAGGGGGCTACCGGAAACATTCAGTACTTC. Translating gives CASSLLQGATGNIQYF.

This clonotype appeared a few times. The V and J genes are TRBV28 and TRBJ1-3; perhaps TRBD1 as D (5 bases). The germline V and J ends were trimmed by 4 bases and 2 bases, with 12 bases remaining between them. Per germline, CDR1 MDHEN and CDR2 SYDVKM. The CDR3 contains 15 residues. The DNA of the CDR3 is TGTGCCAGCAGTTCCCTTGGCAGGGCTGGAAACACCATATATTTT. It codes for CASSSLGRAGNTIYF.